This T cell receptor beta chain came from a study of response to subunit inactivated influenza vaccine. General study points: Authors suggested each seasonal influenza vaccination recruits few new T cells.

Each CDR3 protein is one row after TCRdb ran MiXCR on the RT-PCR reads. The table lists 450,000 to 700,000 distinct CDR3 sequences, 12% to 15% of them singletons. The V gene's germline CDR1 is SGHDT and CDR2 YYEEEE. This CDR3 spans 14 amino acids. V was trimmed by 2 bases and J by 3 bases, leaving 12 bases between them. This clonotype was found a few times. Its antigen remains unknown. This chain links TRBV5-6 with TRBJ2-7; D remains ambiguous. The source of this sequence is a man aged 50 or older who received an inactivated influenza vaccine. Source: PBMCs from blood, taken roughly 12 days after vaccination. The CDR3 spells CASSLVPGDYEQYF. The CDR3, as DNA: TGTGCCAGCAGCTTAGTGCCCGGCGACTACGAGCAGTACTTC.